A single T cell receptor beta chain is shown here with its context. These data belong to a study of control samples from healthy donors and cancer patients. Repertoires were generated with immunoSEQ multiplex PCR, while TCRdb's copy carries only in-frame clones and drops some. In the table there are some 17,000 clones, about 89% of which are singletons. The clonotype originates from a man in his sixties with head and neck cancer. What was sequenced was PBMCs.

Here the CDR3 reads CASSLRSHEQFF. CDR3 nucleotide sequence: TGTGCCAGCAGCTTACGGTCTCATGAGCAGTTCTTC. The chain couples TRBV11-3 to TRBJ2-1, with D unclear. Germline V gene sequence: CDR1 SGHNT, CDR2 YENEEA. V lost 2 bases, J lost 8 bases, and 7 bases lay in between. This CDR3 has 12 amino acids.